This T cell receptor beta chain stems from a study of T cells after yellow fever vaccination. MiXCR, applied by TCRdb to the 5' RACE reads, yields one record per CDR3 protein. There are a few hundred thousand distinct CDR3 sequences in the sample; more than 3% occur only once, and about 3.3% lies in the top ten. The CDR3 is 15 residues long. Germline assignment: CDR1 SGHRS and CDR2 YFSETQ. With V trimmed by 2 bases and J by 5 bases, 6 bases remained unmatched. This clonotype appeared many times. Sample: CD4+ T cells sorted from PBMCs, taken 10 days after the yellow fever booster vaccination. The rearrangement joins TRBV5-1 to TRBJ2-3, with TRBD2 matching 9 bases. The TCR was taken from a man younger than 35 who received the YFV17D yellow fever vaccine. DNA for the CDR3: TGCGCCAGCAGCTTTGGCGGGGGGGGCGAAGATACGCAGTATTTT. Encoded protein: CASSFGGGGEDTQYF.